The TCR beta chain described here comes from a study of blood T cells in healthy people across ages. Sample-barcoded 5' priming and a J-beta primer mix drove a second PCR of about 6 to 12 cycles. TCRdb independently ran MiXCR on the 5' RACE reads; one entry per CDR3 protein. Of around 690,000 distinct CDR3 sequences listed, roughly 50% are singletons. Sequenced material: blood. The receptor's source is a man aged 60 to 75 in good health.

The CDR3 loop is CSARSPEDKVYEQYF. Here the CDR3 DNA reads TGCAGTGCTAGATCCCCCGAGGACAAAGTCTACGAGCAGTACTTC. This rearrangement joins TRBV20-1 to TRBJ2-4; tentative D call: TRBD1 (5 bases). The J call may not be correct, given that the DNA end is closer to TRBJ2-7. Germline lookup yields CDR1 DFQATT and CDR2 SNEGSKA (reference sequence). The CDR3 sequence is 15 residues long.